These 2 T cell receptor beta chains share one sample of origin, sequenced in a study of blood T cell repertoires in COVID-19 (dated by TCRdb to 2020 to 2021). Receptor amplification or capture employed the immunoSEQ multiplex PCR assay. The immuneACCESS repertoire file appears here via TCRdb, limited to in-frame rearrangements. These files lack a portion of the clones; in checked studies, under half of the deficit traces to unresolved V genes, and the cause of the others is not known. The sample table records about 290,000 clones; under 90% of these occur just once. The ten largest clones capture 1.5% to 2% of the sample. Sequencing input: PBMCs or T cells enriched from blood (not recorded which). All receptors come from a middle-aged woman who had recovered from COVID-19.

The chain carries TRBV5-4 and TRBJ2-2; D is unresolved. This CDR3 contains 14 residues. CDR1 SGHNT and CDR2 YYREEE come from the germline V gene (reference sequence). Trimming removed 5 bases from V and 1 base from J, with 9 bases in between. The CDR3 bases are TGTGCCAGCAGTTTAGATGGGAACACCGGGGAGCTGTTTTTT. Protein sequence: CASSLDGNTGELFF.

This chain links TRBV4-1 with TRBJ2-1; D possibly corresponds to TRBD1 (6 bases). Looked up from germline, CDR1 is MGHRA and CDR2 is YSYEKL. V lost 4 bases and J lost 4, with 11 bases in between. CDR3 length: 14 residues. The CDR3 reads CASSPTGKYNEQFF. The CDR3, as DNA: TGCGCCAGCAGCCCGACAGGAAAGTACAATGAGCAGTTCTTC.